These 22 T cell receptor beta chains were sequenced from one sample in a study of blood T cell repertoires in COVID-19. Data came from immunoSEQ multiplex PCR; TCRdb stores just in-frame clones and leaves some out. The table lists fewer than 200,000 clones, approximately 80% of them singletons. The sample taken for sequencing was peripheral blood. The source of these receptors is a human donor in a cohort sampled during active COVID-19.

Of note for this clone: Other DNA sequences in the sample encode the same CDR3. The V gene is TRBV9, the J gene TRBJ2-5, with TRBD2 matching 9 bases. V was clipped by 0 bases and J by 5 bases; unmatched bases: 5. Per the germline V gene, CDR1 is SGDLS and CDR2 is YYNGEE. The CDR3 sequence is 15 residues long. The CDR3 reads CASSVGVAGVETQYF. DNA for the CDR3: TGTGCCAGCAGCGTAGGGGTAGCGGGGGTCGAGACCCAGTACTTC.

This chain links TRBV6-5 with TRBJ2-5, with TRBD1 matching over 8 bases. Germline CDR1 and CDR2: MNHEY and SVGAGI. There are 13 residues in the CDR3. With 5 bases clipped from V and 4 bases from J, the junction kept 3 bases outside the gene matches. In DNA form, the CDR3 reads TGTGCCAGCAGTAGGACAGGGCGAGAGACCCAGTACTTC. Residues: CASSRTGRETQYF.

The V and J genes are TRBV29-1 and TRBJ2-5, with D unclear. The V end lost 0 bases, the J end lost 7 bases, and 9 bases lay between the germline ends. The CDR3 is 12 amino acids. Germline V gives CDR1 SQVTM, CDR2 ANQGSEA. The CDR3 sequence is CSVEDLERTQYF. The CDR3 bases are TGCAGCGTTGAAGATCTGGAGCGGACCCAGTACTTC.

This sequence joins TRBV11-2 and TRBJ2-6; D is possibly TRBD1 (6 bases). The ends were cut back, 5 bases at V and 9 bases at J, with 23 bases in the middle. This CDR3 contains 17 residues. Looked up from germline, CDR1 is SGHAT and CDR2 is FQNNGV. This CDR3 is CASSRLRSRGMDNVLTF. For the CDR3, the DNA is TGTGCCAGCAGCAGACTTAGATCCAGGGGTATGGACAACGTCCTGACTTTC. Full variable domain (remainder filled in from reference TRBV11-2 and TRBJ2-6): EAGVAQSPRYKIIEKRQSVAFWCNPISGHATLYWYQQILGQGPKLLIQFQNNGVVDDSQLPKDRFSAERLKGVDSTLKIQPAKLEDSAVYLCASSRLRSRGMDNVLTFGAGSRLTVL.

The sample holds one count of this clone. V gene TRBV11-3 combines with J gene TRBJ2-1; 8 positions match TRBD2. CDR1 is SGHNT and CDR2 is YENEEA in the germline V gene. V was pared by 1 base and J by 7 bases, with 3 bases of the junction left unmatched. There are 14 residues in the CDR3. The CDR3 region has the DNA TGTGCCAGCAGCTTAGCGGGGGGGAGGAATGAGCAGTTCTTC. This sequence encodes CASSLAGGRNEQFF.

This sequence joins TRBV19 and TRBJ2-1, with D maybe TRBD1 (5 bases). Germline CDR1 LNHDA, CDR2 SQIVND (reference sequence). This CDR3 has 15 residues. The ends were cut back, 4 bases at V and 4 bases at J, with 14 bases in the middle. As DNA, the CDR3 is TGTGCCAGTAGTAGCAGACAGACTCTATACAATGAGCAGTTCTTC. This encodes CASSSRQTLYNEQFF.

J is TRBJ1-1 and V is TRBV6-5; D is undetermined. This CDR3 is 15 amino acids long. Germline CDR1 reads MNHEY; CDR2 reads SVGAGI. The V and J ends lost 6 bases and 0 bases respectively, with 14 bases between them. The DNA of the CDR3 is TGTGCCAGCAGCCTTCTGAATAGCATGAACACTGAAGCTTTCTTT. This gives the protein CASSLLNSMNTEAFF.

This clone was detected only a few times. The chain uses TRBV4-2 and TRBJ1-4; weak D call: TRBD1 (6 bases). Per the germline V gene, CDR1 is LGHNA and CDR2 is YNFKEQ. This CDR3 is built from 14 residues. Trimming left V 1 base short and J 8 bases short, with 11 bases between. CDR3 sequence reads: CASSQVQGGEKLFF. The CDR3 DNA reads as TGTGCCAGCAGCCAAGTACAGGGTGGGGAAAAACTGTTTTTT.

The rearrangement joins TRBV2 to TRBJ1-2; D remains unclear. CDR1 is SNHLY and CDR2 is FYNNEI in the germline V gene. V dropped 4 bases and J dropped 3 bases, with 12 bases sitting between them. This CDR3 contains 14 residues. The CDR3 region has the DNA TGTGCCAGCAGTGTTGGTCCAGAGGACTATGGCTACACCTTC. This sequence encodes CASSVGPEDYGYTF. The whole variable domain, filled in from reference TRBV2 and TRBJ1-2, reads EPEVTQTPSHQVTQMGQEVILRCVPISNHLYFYWYRQILGQKVEFLVSFYNNEISEKSEIFDDQFSVERPDGSNFTLKIRSTKLEDSAMYFCASSVGPEDYGYTFGSGTRLTVV.

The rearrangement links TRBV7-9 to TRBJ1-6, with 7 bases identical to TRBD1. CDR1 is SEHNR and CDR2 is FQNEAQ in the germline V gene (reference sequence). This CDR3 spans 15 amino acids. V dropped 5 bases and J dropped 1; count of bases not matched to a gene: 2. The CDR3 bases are TGTGCCAGCAGCCCAGGGGGTTCCTATAATTCACCCCTCCACTTT. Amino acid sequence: CASSPGGSYNSPLHF. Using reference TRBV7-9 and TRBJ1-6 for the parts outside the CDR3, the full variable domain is DTGVSQNPRHKITKRGQNVTFRCDPISEHNRLYWYRQTLGQGPEFLTYFQNEAQLEKSRLLSDRFSAERPKGSFSTLEIQRTEQGDSAMYLCASSPGGSYNSPLHFGNGTRLTVT.

This chain's CDR3 is CASSHEGSWTGGFNEQFF. The CDR3 DNA sequence: TGCGCCAGCAGCCACGAAGGCAGTTGGACAGGGGGCTTTAATGAGCAGTTCTTC. The rearrangement links TRBV4-1 to TRBJ2-1; 11 bases are shared with TRBD1. In germline, CDR1 is MGHRA, CDR2 YSYEKL. The CDR3 loop spans 18 amino acids. V shed 3 bases, J shed 7 bases, and the junction held 14 bases outside the gene matches.

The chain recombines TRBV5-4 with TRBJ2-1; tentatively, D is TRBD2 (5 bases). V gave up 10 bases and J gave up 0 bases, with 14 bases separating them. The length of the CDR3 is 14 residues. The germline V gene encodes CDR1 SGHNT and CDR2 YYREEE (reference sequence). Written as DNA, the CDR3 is TGTGCCTCCAGCGGAATAAGCTCCTACAATGAGCAGTTCTTC. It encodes CASSGISSYNEQFF.

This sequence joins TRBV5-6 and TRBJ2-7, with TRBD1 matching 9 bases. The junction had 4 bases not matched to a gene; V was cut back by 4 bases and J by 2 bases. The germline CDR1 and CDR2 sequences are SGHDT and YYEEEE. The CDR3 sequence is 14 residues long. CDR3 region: CASSPGTGPYEQYF. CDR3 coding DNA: TGTGCCAGCAGCCCCGGGACAGGGCCCTACGAGCAGTACTTC.

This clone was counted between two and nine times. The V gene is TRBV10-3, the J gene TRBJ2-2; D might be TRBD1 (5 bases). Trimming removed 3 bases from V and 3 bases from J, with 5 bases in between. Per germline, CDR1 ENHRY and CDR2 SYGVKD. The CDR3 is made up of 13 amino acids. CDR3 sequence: CAISDRDTGELFF. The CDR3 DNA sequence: TGTGCCATCAGTGACAGGGACACCGGGGAGCTGTTTTTT.

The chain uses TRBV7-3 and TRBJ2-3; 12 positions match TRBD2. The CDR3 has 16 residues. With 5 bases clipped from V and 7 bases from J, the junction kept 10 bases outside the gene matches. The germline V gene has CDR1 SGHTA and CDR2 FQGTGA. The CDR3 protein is CASSALAGGPVNTQYF. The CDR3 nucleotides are TGTGCCAGCAGCGCCCTAGCGGGGGGGCCGGTAAATACGCAGTATTTT.

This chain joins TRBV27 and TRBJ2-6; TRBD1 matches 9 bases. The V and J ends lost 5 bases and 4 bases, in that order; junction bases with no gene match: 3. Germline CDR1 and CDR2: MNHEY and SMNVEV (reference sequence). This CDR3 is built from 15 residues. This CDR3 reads CASSGQGPGANVLTF. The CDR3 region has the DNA TGTGCCAGCAGTGGACAGGGGCCGGGGGCCAACGTCCTGACTTTC.

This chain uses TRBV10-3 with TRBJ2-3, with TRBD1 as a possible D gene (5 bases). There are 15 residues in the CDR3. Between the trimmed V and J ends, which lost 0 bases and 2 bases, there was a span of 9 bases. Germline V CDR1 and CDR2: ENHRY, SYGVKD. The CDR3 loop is CAISESSGFTDTQYF. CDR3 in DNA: TGTGCCATCAGTGAGTCCTCAGGGTTCACAGATACGCAGTATTTT.

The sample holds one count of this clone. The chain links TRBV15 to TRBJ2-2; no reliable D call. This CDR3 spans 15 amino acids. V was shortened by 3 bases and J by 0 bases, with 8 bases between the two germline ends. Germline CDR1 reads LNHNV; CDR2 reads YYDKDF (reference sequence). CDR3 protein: CATSSGASNTGELFF. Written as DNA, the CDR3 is TGTGCCACCAGCAGTGGAGCCTCGAACACCGGGGAGCTGTTTTTT. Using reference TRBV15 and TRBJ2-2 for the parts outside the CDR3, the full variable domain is DAMVIQNPRYQVTQFGKPVTLSCSQTLNHNVMYWYQQKSSQAPKLLFHYYDKDFNNEADTPDNFQSRRPNTSFCFLDIRSPGLGDTAMYLCATSSGASNTGELFFGEGSRLTVL.

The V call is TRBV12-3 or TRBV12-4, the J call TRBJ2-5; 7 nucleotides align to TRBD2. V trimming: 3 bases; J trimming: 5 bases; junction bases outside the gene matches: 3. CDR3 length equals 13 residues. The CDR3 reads CASSFWGGETQYF. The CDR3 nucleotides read TGTGCCAGCAGTTTTTGGGGAGGGGAGACCCAGTACTTC.

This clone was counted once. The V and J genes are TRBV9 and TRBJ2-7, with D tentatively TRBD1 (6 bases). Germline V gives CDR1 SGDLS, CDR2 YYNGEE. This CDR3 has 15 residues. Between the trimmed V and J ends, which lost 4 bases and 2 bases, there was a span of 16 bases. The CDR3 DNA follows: TGTGCCAGCAGCTTAGGTACAGGGTTCACCTACGAGCAGTACTTC. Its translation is CASSLGTGFTYEQYF.

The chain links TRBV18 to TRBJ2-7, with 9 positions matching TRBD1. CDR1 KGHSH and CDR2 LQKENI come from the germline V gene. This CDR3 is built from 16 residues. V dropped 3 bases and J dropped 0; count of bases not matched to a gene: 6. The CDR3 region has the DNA TGTGCCAGCTCACCGCCGACAGGGGGGATCTCCTACGAGCAGTACTTC. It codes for CASSPPTGGISYEQYF.

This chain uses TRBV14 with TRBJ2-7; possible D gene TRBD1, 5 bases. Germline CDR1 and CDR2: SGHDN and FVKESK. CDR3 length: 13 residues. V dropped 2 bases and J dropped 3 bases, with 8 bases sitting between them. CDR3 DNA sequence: TGTGCCAGCAGCCAAATCCAGGGCTACGAGCAGTACTTC. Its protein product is CASSQIQGYEQYF.